The clone carrying this T cell receptor (beta chain) was counted ten times or more. Trimming took 0 bases from V and 7 from J, leaving 11 bases between them. Per the germline V gene, CDR1 is SGHRS and CDR2 is YFSETQ. The CDR3 is 14 residues long. TCRdb ran MiXCR on the 5' RACE reads and lists one entry per CDR3 protein. This sample has some 79,000 distinct CDR3 sequences; roughly an eighth occur once, and the top ten carry under 7%. This entry comes from a study of neurological immune-mediated disorders. This receptor was taken from a woman aged 45-59 years in good health. This rearrangement joins TRBV5-1 to TRBJ2-1, with a possible D match to TRBD2 (6 bases). Input material: PBMCs. CDR3 coding DNA: TGCGCCAGCAGCTTGGGACTAGTAAGGAATGAGCAGTTCTTC. Its translation is CASSLGLVRNEQFF.